This T cell receptor beta chain came from a study of T-cell reconstitution after alpha-beta-depleted transplantation in children. Unique molecular identifiers were built into the TCRbeta library. TCRdb called the PCR reads again in MiXCR, with one record for every CDR3 protein. The data hold 500,000 to 750,000 distinct CDR3 sequences, with over 25% observed a single time. This clonotype was counted a few times. What it binds is not known. Study-level points and caveats: Newly made T cells mostly supplied T-cell counts and diversity one year after transplant.

The source of this sequence is a boy younger than two with Wiskott-Aldrich syndrome, due to receive a stem cell transplant. The specimen comprised PBMCs, sampled before TCRalphabeta/CD19-depleted stem cell transplant.

The CDR3 spells CASSLERRGVVSGANVLTF. In nucleotides, the CDR3 is TGCGCCAGCAGCTTGGAGCGTCGGGGCGTCGTCTCTGGGGCCAACGTCCTGACTTTC. This chain links TRBV5-1 with TRBJ2-6; either TRBD1 or TRBD2 may fit D (5 bases each). Germline CDR1 and CDR2: SGHRS and YFSETQ. This CDR3 is 19 amino acids long. With 0 bases removed from V and 0 bases from J, the gap between germline ends came to 16 bases.